These 5 T cell receptor beta chains share one sample of origin, sequenced in a study of response to subunit inactivated influenza vaccine. TCRdb re-called the RT-PCR reads with MiXCR, one entry per CDR3 protein. Of 200,000 to 250,000 distinct CDR3 sequences listed, approximately 12% are singletons. Sequencing used non-naive T cells sorted from PBMCs, obtained around 14 days before vaccination. These receptors all come from a man aged 50 to 59 who received an inactivated influenza vaccine.

This clonotype was found many times. CDR3 residues: CSVDHFGLAGDTQYF. The CDR3 DNA reads as TGCAGCGTTGACCACTTCGGACTAGCGGGAGATACGCAGTATTTT. V and J are TRBV29-1 and TRBJ2-3; TRBD2 matches 11 bases. Germline CDR1 is SQVTM and CDR2 is ANQGSEA. With 3 bases clipped from V and 5 bases from J, the junction kept 7 bases outside the gene matches. This CDR3 is built from 15 residues.

The chain links TRBV6-2 or TRBV6-3 to TRBJ2-3; TRBD2 matches at 11 bases. V was clipped by 5 bases and J by 4 bases; unmatched bases: 8. Germline V gene lookup returns CDR1 MNHEY and CDR2 SVGEGT. CDR3 length: 16 residues. As DNA, the CDR3 is TGTGCCAGCAGTCAGGGACTAGCGGCACAATCAGATACGCAGTATTTT. It is translated as CASSQGLAAQSDTQYF.

This clonotype has at least ten counts. This chain links TRBV20-1 with TRBJ2-7; D is possibly TRBD2 (6 bases). The V gene lost 5 bases and the J gene lost 3 bases, with 20 bases spanning the gap. The germline gives CDR1 DFQATT, CDR2 SNEGSKA (reference sequence). The CDR3 extends over 15 amino acids. Here the CDR3 reads CSAEEIAAADYEQYF. The CDR3 DNA reads as TGCAGTGCTGAAGAAATAGCGGCGGCGGACTACGAGCAGTACTTC.

This clonotype was detected a few times. The chain links TRBV7-8 to TRBJ2-7; TRBD2 matches at 7 bases. Trimming removed 6 bases from V and 5 bases from J; junction bases left unmatched: 13. Germline V gene data show CDR1 as SGHVS and CDR2 as FQNEAQ. The CDR3 loop spans 15 amino acids. CDR3 nucleotide sequence: TGTGCCAGCAGTCTAAGGCGACTAGCTCGGGACGAGCAGTACTTC. It yields the protein CASSLRRLARDEQYF.

This clonotype was recorded a few times. The rearrangement uses TRBV24-1 and TRBJ2-1; 8 bases are shared with TRBD1. Germline CDR1 reads KGHDR; CDR2 reads SFDVKD. V was clipped by 0 bases and J by 2 bases; unmatched bases: 2. This CDR3 spans 16 amino acids. CDR3 residues: CATSDLPRGPYNEQFF. CDR3 bases: TGTGCCACCAGTGATTTGCCCAGGGGGCCCTACAATGAGCAGTTCTTC.